Listed below are T cell receptor beta chains from one sample, sequenced in a study of T cell responses to AZD1222 COVID-19 vaccine. Sequenced by immunoSEQ multiplex PCR; TCRdb stores in-frame clones only, minus some. The sample lists approximately 120,000 clones, over 90% occurring once. The sequencing used peripheral blood, collected on day 0 of AZD1222 vaccination. Receptors were obtained from an adult in good health. The CDR3 runs from the conserved cysteine through the conserved F or W.

TRBV5-1 CASSQEGAGAAKTQYF
TRBV20-1 CSASCNEPHLRDKHNSPLHF
TRBV7-9 CASSRDGPWGYTF
TRBV13 CASSSGLFSYEQYF
TRBV6-2/TRBV6-3 CASSYLEGIRNQPQHF
TRBV7-9 CASSYGQGRGDTEAFF
TRBV19 CASSNVGYQPQHF
TRBV6-6 CASSYLGQGSVNTIYF
TRBV30 CAWSSLGGNTEAFF
TRBV5-6 CASSGDLGTDPEAFF
TRBV6-5 CASSLTTVNYGYTF
TRBV27 CASGGYQETQYF
TRBV29-1 CSVGGGQGDLYEQYF
TRBV7-9 CASSPQTGMNYGYTF
TRBV9 CASSVGMAGGENEQFF
TRBV6-4 CASSDNSGANVLTF
TRBV2 CATLAQDITDTQYF
TRBV30 CAWSKGPGMNTEAFF
TRBV19 CASSIRASGGYGYTF
TRBV29-1 CSVDGDRNGYTF
TRBV7-6 CASSLTDLNTEAFF
TRBV19 CASSIGGRLSYNEQFF
TRBV12-5 CASGLVRGLGEQYF
TRBV7-9 CASSRRLAGGPRETGELFF
TRBV29-1 CSVTTTGREQYF
TRBV10-3 CAIRPGEEGEAFF
TRBV19 CASSIGGQAGTEAFF
TRBV6-6 CASSLGRLSDTQYF
TRBV2 CASSEPGNEQFF